What follows is one T cell receptor beta chain and its context. This sample stems from a study of T cell changes during pregnancy in multiple sclerosis. CDR3 length equals 13 residues. The V gene's germline CDR1 is LNHNV and CDR2 YYDKDF (reference sequence). V was trimmed by 6 bases and J by 7 bases, leaving 16 bases between them. TCRdb's copy holds only in-frame clones and misses some; the assay was immunoSEQ multiplex PCR. The sample has tens of thousands of clones, about 96% seen once; the top ten hold 2.5%. This TCR derives from a female donor with multiple sclerosis, enrolled in a pregnancy study. The sample consisted of CD8+ T cells from peripheral blood mononuclear cells, taken after pregnancy. This chain connects TRBV15 to TRBJ2-7; D is ambiguous. The CDR3 region is CATREDSIREQYF. In nucleotides, the CDR3 is TGTGCCACCAGGGAAGACTCTATACGAGAGCAGTACTTC.